The 9 T cell receptor beta chains in this list originate from one sample, sequenced in a study of blood T cell repertoires in COVID-19. TCRdb keeps only in-frame clones here, not all; method: immunoSEQ multiplex PCR. This sample has about 290,000 clones, with around 81% found just once. The sequenced sample was peripheral blood. All receptors derive from a woman between 50 and 59 years old with active or convalescent COVID-19.

The V gene is TRBV4-1, the J gene TRBJ2-7, with a tentative D call TRBD1 (6 bases). CDR3 length: 16 residues. Trimming left V 0 bases short and J 2 bases short, with 14 bases between. Germline CDR1 reads MGHRA; CDR2 reads YSYEKL. The CDR3, as DNA: TGCGCCAGCAGCCAAGATCCGGCAGGGGACCCCTACGAGCAGTACTTC. Protein sequence: CASSQDPAGDPYEQYF.

The chain recombines TRBV10-2 with TRBJ1-1, with D possibly TRBD1 on 5 matching bases. Germline assignment: CDR1 WSHSY and CDR2 SAAADI. V was trimmed by 3 bases and J by 1 base, leaving 9 bases between them. The length of the CDR3 is 14 residues. The CDR3 protein is CASSERTSNTEAFF. In nucleotides, the CDR3 is TGCGCCAGCAGTGAAAGGACATCGAACACTGAAGCTTTCTTT.

This clone was seen only a few times. V and J are TRBV7-2 and TRBJ1-1; D might be TRBD1 (6 bases). Germline V gene sequence: CDR1 SGHTA, CDR2 FQGNSA. The CDR3 sequence is 13 residues long. V was clipped by 6 bases and J by 10 bases, with 18 bases between them. The CDR3 sequence is CASRPMPTGSAFF. The CDR3, as DNA: TGTGCCAGCAGACCGATGCCCACAGGGTCAGCTTTCTTT.

This sequence joins TRBV27 and TRBJ2-1; 8 bases fit TRBD2. The V segment lost 3 bases and the J segment 9 bases; nucleotides outside the gene matches: 7. The CDR3 is 14 amino acids. Per the germline V gene, CDR1 is MNHEY and CDR2 is SMNVEV (reference sequence). CDR3 sequence reads: CASSFRKTSAEQFF. As DNA, the CDR3 is TGTGCCAGCAGTTTTCGGAAGACTAGCGCTGAGCAGTTCTTC.

V usage is TRBV12-3 or TRBV12-4 and J usage is TRBJ1-3; D remains ambiguous. Trimming took 6 bases from V and 4 from J, leaving 4 bases between them. The CDR3 extends over 11 amino acids. The DNA for the CDR3 is TGTGCCAGCAGACTCGGAAACACCATATATTTT. This encodes CASRLGNTIYF.

The chain couples TRBV9 to TRBJ1-4, with 10 positions matching TRBD1. The CDR3 has 15 amino acids. V shed 4 bases, J shed 6 bases, and the junction held 6 bases outside the gene matches. CDR1 and CDR2 from the germline V gene are SGDLS and YYNGEE. Here the CDR3 DNA reads TGTGCCAGCAGCCCGAGGACAGGGGGTGATGAAAAACTGTTTTTT. Its translation: CASSPRTGGDEKLFF.

The V and J genes are TRBV14 and TRBJ2-1, with D unresolved. CDR3 length: 13 amino acids. The germline V gene encodes CDR1 SGHDN and CDR2 FVKESK. The germline V and J ends were trimmed by 1 base and 10 bases, with 11 bases remaining between them. The CDR3 bases are TGTGCCAGCAGCCAAGCCCTCATGCGCGAGCAGTTCTTC. Protein: CASSQALMREQFF.

The genes are TRBV19 and TRBJ1-1; D is possibly TRBD1 (6 bases). The germline V and J ends were trimmed by 7 bases and 5 bases, with 14 bases remaining between them. This CDR3 has 13 amino acids. Germline V gene sequence: CDR1 LNHDA, CDR2 SQIVND (reference sequence). This CDR3 reads CASTLVQGTEAFF. The DNA of the CDR3 is TGTGCCAGTACTCTCGTACAGGGAACTGAAGCTTTCTTT.

The V call is TRBV4-2, the J call TRBJ1-2; TRBD1 agrees at 10 bases. In germline, CDR1 is LGHNA, CDR2 YNFKEQ. The CDR3 is 19 residues long. Trimming cost V 4 bases and J 3 bases; bases outside gene matches: 17. DNA for the CDR3: TGTGCCAGCAGCCCCGTGGGGACCGGACAGGGGGGACTTCACTATGGCTACACCTTC. Its translation: CASSPVGTGQGGLHYGYTF.